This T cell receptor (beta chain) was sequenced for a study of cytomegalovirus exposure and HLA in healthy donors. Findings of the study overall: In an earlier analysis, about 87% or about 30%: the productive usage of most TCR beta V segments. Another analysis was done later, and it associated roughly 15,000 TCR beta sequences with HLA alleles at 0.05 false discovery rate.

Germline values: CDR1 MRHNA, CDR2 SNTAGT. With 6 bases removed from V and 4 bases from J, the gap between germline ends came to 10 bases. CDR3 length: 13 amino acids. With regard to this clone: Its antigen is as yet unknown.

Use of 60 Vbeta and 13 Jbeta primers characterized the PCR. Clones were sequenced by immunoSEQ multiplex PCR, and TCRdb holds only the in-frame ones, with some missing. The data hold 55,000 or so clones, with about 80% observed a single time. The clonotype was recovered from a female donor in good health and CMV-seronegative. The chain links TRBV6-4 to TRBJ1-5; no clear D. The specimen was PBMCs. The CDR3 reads CASSEDGNQPQHF. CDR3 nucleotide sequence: TGTGCCAGCAGCGAAGACGGGAATCAGCCCCAGCATTTT.